These 17 T cell receptor beta chains originate from one sample sequenced in a study of blood T cell repertoires in COVID-19. Measured with immunoSEQ multiplex PCR; TCRdb has only the in-frame clones, and not every one. The sample lists approximately 350,000 clones, around 89% occurring once. Specimen: peripheral blood. These receptors came from a woman in her 30s with COVID-19, enrolled during active disease.

The CDR3 reads CSATGNYGYTF. Here the CDR3 DNA reads TGCAGCGCGACAGGGAACTATGGCTACACCTTC. V usage is TRBV29-1 and J usage is TRBJ1-2; 7 bases match TRBD1. CDR1 and CDR2 (germline): SQVTM, ANQGSEA. The CDR3 totals 11 residues. With V trimmed by 7 bases and J by 2 bases, 1 base remained unmatched. Together with reference TRBV29-1 and TRBJ1-2, the CDR3 gives the full variable domain: SAVISQKPSRDICQRGTSLTIQCQVDSQVTMMFWYRQQPGQSLTLIATANQGSEATYESGFVIDKFPISRPNLTFSTLTVSNMSPEDSSIYLCSATGNYGYTFGSGTRLTVV.

The count of this clone is one. The gene calls are TRBV15 and TRBJ1-5, with TRBD1 matching 8 bases. CDR1 and CDR2 from the germline V gene are LNHNV and YYDKDF (reference sequence). The CDR3 consists of 14 residues. With V trimmed by 4 bases and J by 3 bases, 2 bases remained unmatched. CDR3 DNA sequence: TGTGCCACCAGCATGGACAGGGACAATCAGCCCCAGCATTTT. It yields the protein CATSMDRDNQPQHF.

This chain uses TRBV6-6 with TRBJ1-2; D might be TRBD1 (5 bases). CDR1 and CDR2 from the germline V gene are MNHNY and SVGAGI (reference sequence). This CDR3 spans 16 amino acids. Deletions cut 3 bases from V and 3 bases from J, with 17 bases between. The CDR3 is CASSYSPRGGDYGYTF. The DNA of the CDR3 is TGTGCCAGCAGTTATTCTCCGCGGGGAGGGGACTATGGCTACACCTTC.

The chain recombines TRBV5-5 with TRBJ2-4, with TRBD2 identical over 14 bases. This CDR3 contains 17 residues. V shed 6 bases, J shed 1 base, and the junction held 6 bases outside the gene matches. CDR1 is SGHKS and CDR2 is YYEKEE in the germline V gene (reference sequence). CDR3 region: CASTAGLAGEAKNIQYF. DNA of the CDR3: TGTGCCAGCACCGCGGGACTAGCGGGAGAGGCCAAAAACATTCAGTACTTC.

CDR3 residues: CASSKHREWQYF. In nucleotides, the CDR3 is TGTGCCAGCAGCAAGCACAGGGAATGGCAGTACTTC. The chain combines TRBV21-1 with TRBJ2-7; the listed D gene, TRBD1, was not tested against the DNA. TRBV21-1 is shown as a pseudogene. The CDR3 spans 12 residues.

The CDR3: CASSPGTDNSPLHF. CDR3 sequence (DNA): TGTGCCAGCTCCCCCGGGACAGATAATTCACCCCTCCACTTT. The chain has TRBV18 and TRBJ1-6, with 7 nucleotides matching TRBD1. The CDR3 is made up of 14 amino acids. The ends lost 6 bases at V and 5 bases at J; junction bases unmatched: 4. In germline, CDR1 is KGHSH, CDR2 LQKENI.

V usage is TRBV21-1 and J usage is TRBJ2-7; the tabulated D call, TRBD1, remains unverified against the DNA. TRBV21-1 is a listed pseudogene. This CDR3 is 18 amino acids long. The CDR3 reads CASSKEGIDSQNSYEQYF. The CDR3 DNA is TGTGCCAGCAGCAAAGAGGGGATTGACAGCCAAAACTCCTACGAGCAGTACTTC.

The rearrangement links TRBV9 to TRBJ2-3; weak D call: TRBD2 (6 bases). Germline CDR1 and CDR2: SGDLS and YYNGEE. The CDR3 has 14 amino acids. Trimming took 3 bases from V and 4 from J, leaving 12 bases between them. The CDR3 loop is CASSASGVADTQYF. The CDR3, as DNA: TGTGCCAGCAGCGCTTCGGGGGTGGCAGATACGCAGTATTTT.

A single count supports this clone. The chain uses TRBV2 and TRBJ2-3; TRBD2 might be the D (6 bases). CDR1 and CDR2 (germline): SNHLY, FYNNEI. This CDR3 comprises 12 residues. V was clipped by 6 bases and J by 5 bases, with 9 bases between them. The CDR3 is CASRTGGDTQYF. As DNA, the CDR3 is TGTGCCAGCAGGACCGGGGGAGATACGCAGTATTTT.

The chain links TRBV28 to TRBJ1-2, with a weak D call TRBD1 (6 bases). CDR3 length equals 16 residues. With 1 base removed from V and 2 bases from J, the gap between germline ends came to 14 bases. The V gene's germline CDR1 is MDHEN and CDR2 SYDVKM. The CDR3 sequence is CASSLFRGGRNYGYTF. CDR3 nucleotide sequence: TGTGCCAGCAGTTTATTTCGCGGGGGCAGAAACTATGGCTACACCTTC.

Written as DNA, the CDR3 is TGTGCCAGCAGTTTAGAGGCAGGGCCTACCGCCTCCTACGAGCAGTACTTC. Its translation is CASSLEAGPTASYEQYF. The chain recombines TRBV27 with TRBJ2-7, with D perhaps TRBD1 (5 bases). Germline V lookup: CDR1 MNHEY, CDR2 SMNVEV (reference sequence). The V end lost 2 bases, the J end lost 0 bases, and 17 bases lay between the germline ends. The CDR3 is 17 residues long.

The chain combines TRBV19 with TRBJ1-4; D is possibly TRBD1 (6 bases). Germline V gives CDR1 LNHDA, CDR2 SQIVND (reference sequence). This CDR3 comprises 14 residues. The ends were cut back, 4 bases at V and 4 bases at J, with 10 bases in the middle. CDR3 amino acids: CASSTGQINEKLFF. In nucleotides, the CDR3 is TGTGCCAGTAGTACAGGACAGATTAATGAAAAACTGTTTTTT. Full variable domain (rest looked up from reference TRBV19 and TRBJ1-4): DGGITQSPKYLFRKEGQNVTLSCEQNLNHDAMYWYRQDPGQGLRLIYYSQIVNDFQKGDIAEGYSVSREKKESFPLTVTSAQKNPTAFYLCASSTGQINEKLFFGSGTQLSVL.

CDR3 coding DNA: TGTGCCATCAGTGATTCAGGGTACGTCATCTACGAGCAGTACTTC. Amino acids: CAISDSGYVIYEQYF. The rearrangement links TRBV10-3 to TRBJ2-7, with a tentative D call TRBD1 (5 bases). V was cut by 3 bases and J by 3 bases, with 15 bases left in between. Germline V gene data show CDR1 as ENHRY and CDR2 as SYGVKD. This CDR3 is 15 amino acids long.

The chain carries TRBV20-1 and TRBJ1-2, with 9 positions matching TRBD1. The germline V gene has CDR1 DFQATT and CDR2 SNEGSKA (reference sequence). V lost 3 bases to trimming and J lost 2 bases; unmatched junction nucleotides: 10. The CDR3 consists of 16 residues. In nucleotides, the CDR3 is TGCAGTGCTAGTTCTACAGGGGGCAAGTGGAACTATGGCTACACCTTC. It translates to CSASSTGGKWNYGYTF.

The rearrangement joins TRBV25-1 to TRBJ1-5; D not certain. V lost 3 bases and J 4 bases, leaving 7 bases between the germline ends. The CDR3 covers 13 residues. Germline V lookup: CDR1 MGHDK, CDR2 SYGVNS. CDR3: CASSDQWNQPQHF. The CDR3 DNA reads TGTGCCAGCAGTGACCAGTGGAATCAGCCCCAGCATTTT. Filled out from reference TRBV25-1 and TRBJ1-5, the complete variable domain reads EADIYQTPRYLVIGTGKKITLECSQTMGHDKMYWYQQDPGMELHLIHYSYGVNSTEKGDLSSESTVSRIRTEHFPLTLESARPSHTSQYLCASSDQWNQPQHFGDGTRLSIL.

V gene TRBV18 combines with J gene TRBJ1-3; TRBD1 aligns across 10 bases. V shed 3 bases and J 4 bases; nucleotides not matched to a gene: 3. The germline V gene encodes CDR1 KGHSH and CDR2 LQKENI. The CDR3 runs 15 residues. The CDR3 DNA sequence: TGTGCCAGCTCACCGGGACAGGGGAAGGGAAACACCATATATTTT. It encodes CASSPGQGKGNTIYF.

The chain is built from TRBV10-3 and TRBJ2-7; D not certain. Trimming left V 10 bases short and J 0 bases short, with 19 bases between. The CDR3 is 15 amino acids. CDR1 and CDR2 from the germline V gene are ENHRY and SYGVKD. CDR3 sequence (DNA): TGTGCCACCCAATCGATTACAAGGAGCTCCTACGAGCAGTACTTC. This gives the protein CATQSITRSSYEQYF.